The 9 T cell receptor beta chains in this list originate from one sample, sequenced in a study of CD8+CD57+ T cells in acquired aplastic anemia. TCR beta VDJ and CDR3 were profiled, and genomic DNA was the template. MiXCR, run by TCRdb on the reads, gives a single entry per CDR3 protein. The sample has about 210,000 distinct CDR3 sequences; roughly 55% are singletons. Sequencing was performed on sorted CD4+, CD8+, or CD8+CD57+ T cells (not recorded which) from PBMCs. The receptor set was obtained from a human donor in good health.

The V and J genes are TRBV10-3 and TRBJ1-2; TRBD1 is a possible D gene (6 bases). Germline assignment: CDR1 ENHRY and CDR2 SYGVKD. V was shortened by 10 bases and J by 1 base, with 13 bases between the two germline ends. This CDR3 comprises 13 residues. CDR3 residues: CATPAGDNYGYTF. The CDR3 DNA follows: TGTGCCACCCCAGCAGGGGATAACTATGGCTACACCTTC.

The rearrangement uses TRBV7-9 and TRBJ2-1; TRBD2 aligns across 13 bases. CDR1 SEHNR and CDR2 FQNEAQ come from the germline V gene (reference sequence). The J segment lost 9 bases and the V segment lost 2 bases, leaving 7 bases of the junction unmatched. This CDR3 spans 16 amino acids. The DNA for the CDR3 is TGTGCCAGCAGCTTAAAGGGGACTAGCGGGGTGGCTGAGCAGTTCTTC. Its protein is CASSLKGTSGVAEQFF.

V gene TRBV5-8 combines with J gene TRBJ2-1; perhaps TRBD2 as D (5 bases). The CDR3 is 16 amino acids. Trimming stripped 0 bases from V and 4 bases from J, with 14 bases between. Per germline, CDR1 SGHTS and CDR2 YDEGEE. Here the CDR3 reads CASSLAATGIYNEQFF. The CDR3 DNA reads TGTGCCAGCAGCTTGGCCGCGACGGGGATATACAATGAGCAGTTCTTC.

The chain is built from TRBV19 and TRBJ1-2; the D gene is possibly TRBD1 (6 bases). V was trimmed by 1 base and J by 14 bases, leaving 14 bases between them. From germline, CDR1 is LNHDA and CDR2 SQIVND (reference sequence). This CDR3 region has 12 residues. This CDR3 reads CASSIATGGETF. For the CDR3, the DNA is TGTGCCAGTAGTATAGCGACCGGGGGCGAGACCTTC.

This clonotype was seen many times. The gene calls are TRBV25-1 and TRBJ1-3; no reliable D call. Per the germline V gene, CDR1 is MGHDK and CDR2 is SYGVNS. V was cut by 4 bases and J by 3 bases, with 34 bases left in between. The CDR3 covers 22 residues. Written as DNA, the CDR3 is TGTGCCAGCAGTGTGAGTCTCTGTCCCCCGTCCCGGGGATCGGTAGATGGAAACACCATATATTTT. This translates into CASSVSLCPPSRGSVDGNTIYF. Using reference TRBV25-1 and TRBJ1-3 for the parts outside the CDR3, the full variable domain is EADIYQTPRYLVIGTGKKITLECSQTMGHDKMYWYQQDPGMELHLIHYSYGVNSTEKGDLSSESTVSRIRTEHFPLTLESARPSHTSQYLCASSVSLCPPSRGSVDGNTIYFGEGSWLTVV.

This CDR3 is CASSRPGGYEQYF. Written as DNA, the CDR3 is TGTGCCAGCAGCCGGCCGGGGGGCTACGAGCAGTACTTC. V gene TRBV7-9 combines with J gene TRBJ2-7, with 7 bases aligning to TRBD2. Germline V gene sequence: CDR1 SEHNR, CDR2 FQNEAQ (reference sequence). V was pared by 5 bases and J by 3 bases, with 4 bases of the junction left unmatched. The CDR3 runs to 13 residues.

The table lists this clonotype with a few counts. The V call is TRBV20-1, the J call TRBJ2-7; D is possibly TRBD1 (5 bases). The CDR3 contains 14 residues. With 0 bases removed from V and 2 bases from J, the gap between germline ends came to 11 bases. The germline gives CDR1 DFQATT, CDR2 SNEGSKA (reference sequence). CDR3 nucleotide sequence: TGCAGTGCTAGAGATCGTAGGACAACCTACGAGCAGTACTTC. As protein: CSARDRRTTYEQYF.

The rearrangement uses TRBV12-3 or TRBV12-4 and TRBJ1-4, with 7 bases aligning to TRBD1. The length of the CDR3 is 13 residues. With V trimmed by 0 bases and J by 14 bases, 6 bases remained unmatched. CDR3: CASSLAGPGQLFF. DNA of the CDR3: TGTGCCAGCAGTTTAGCGGGGCCGGGACAGCTGTTTTTT.

This rearrangement joins TRBV10-3 to TRBJ1-5; TRBD1 matches 8 bases. The junction had 4 bases not matched to a gene; V was cut back by 8 bases and J by 4 bases. CDR1 ENHRY and CDR2 SYGVKD come from the germline V gene. The CDR3 has 13 amino acids. The CDR3 reads CAIAGQVNQPQHF. The CDR3 region has the DNA TGTGCCATCGCGGGACAGGTGAATCAGCCCCAGCATTTT.